These T cell receptor beta chains were read from a single sample in a study of T-cell memory formation after mild COVID-19. TCRdb reprocessed the 5' RACE reads via MiXCR and lists one record per CDR3 protein. Seen here are hundreds of thousands of distinct CDR3 sequences, approximately 15% observed once, and the top ten hold about 20%. The sequencing sample was made of PBMCs or a T cell subset sorted from them (not recorded which). Receptors were obtained from a man aged 18 to 35 who had mild COVID-19 (a few samples of this study predate the infection). Cell type and time point are not known. Both conserved end residues are part of each CDR3.

j_gene: TRBJ1-2; v_gene: TRBV2; CDR3aa: CASSTTGFRGYTF
j_gene: TRBJ2-1; v_gene: TRBV12-3/TRBV12-4; CDR3aa: CASSLLGVYNEQFF
j_gene: TRBJ2-3; v_gene: TRBV27; CDR3aa: CASSLAAGRRDTQYF
j_gene: TRBJ1-5; v_gene: TRBV20-1; CDR3aa: CSARVLNQPQHF
j_gene: TRBJ2-3; v_gene: TRBV24-1; CDR3aa: CATSEAGTDTQYF
j_gene: TRBJ1-1; v_gene: TRBV20-1; CDR3aa: CSASMGREAFF
j_gene: TRBJ2-2; v_gene: TRBV20-1; CDR3aa: CSASDRGPITGELFF
j_gene: TRBJ2-3; v_gene: TRBV7-7; CDR3aa: CASSSGLAATDTQYF
j_gene: TRBJ2-3; v_gene: TRBV11-3; CDR3aa: CASSLGSPGRTDTQYF
j_gene: TRBJ1-2; v_gene: TRBV5-1; CDR3aa: CASSLEGAVYTF
j_gene: TRBJ2-1; v_gene: TRBV20-1; CDR3aa: CSARDQRYYNEQFF
j_gene: TRBJ1-1; v_gene: TRBV5-4; CDR3aa: CASSFDGTGSEAFF
j_gene: TRBJ2-5; v_gene: TRBV7-9; CDR3aa: CASSAPGKLTQETQYF
j_gene: TRBJ2-7; v_gene: TRBV4-3; CDR3aa: CASSQGTGPYEQYF
j_gene: TRBJ1-5; v_gene: TRBV6-6; CDR3aa: CASSFAVQPQHF
j_gene: TRBJ2-3; v_gene: TRBV11-2; CDR3aa: CASSPLTSGGPGPTDTQYF
j_gene: TRBJ2-1; v_gene: TRBV6-5; CDR3aa: CASSYGGSSYNEQFF
j_gene: TRBJ2-3; v_gene: TRBV4-1; CDR3aa: CASSGSGGRTDTQYF
j_gene: TRBJ1-5; v_gene: TRBV28; CDR3aa: CASSSTGVGGQPQHF
j_gene: TRBJ2-1; v_gene: TRBV7-8; CDR3aa: CASSFNRLFPYNEQFF
j_gene: TRBJ2-4; v_gene: TRBV7-9; CDR3aa: CASSLGRQGVAKNIQYF
j_gene: TRBJ2-5; v_gene: TRBV6-2/TRBV6-3; CDR3aa: CASSWGQGGETQYF
j_gene: TRBJ2-3; v_gene: TRBV7-2; CDR3aa: CASTSGASGGAWDTQYF
j_gene: TRBJ2-1; v_gene: TRBV28; CDR3aa: CASSSGQGHYNEQFF
j_gene: TRBJ2-1; v_gene: TRBV12-3/TRBV12-4; CDR3aa: CASSHRSGGVSSYNEQFF
j_gene: TRBJ2-5; v_gene: TRBV28; CDR3aa: CASSLYGGTQETQYF
j_gene: TRBJ2-1; v_gene: TRBV27; CDR3aa: CASSSPLNEQFF
j_gene: TRBJ2-3; v_gene: TRBV7-8; CDR3aa: CASSSYRGGDTDTQYF
j_gene: TRBJ1-6; v_gene: TRBV30; CDR3aa: CAWNRVGSPLHF
j_gene: TRBJ2-5; v_gene: TRBV5-1; CDR3aa: CASSSGTGAGETQYF
j_gene: TRBJ1-4; v_gene: TRBV28; CDR3aa: CASRQGVTNEKLFF
j_gene: TRBJ1-2; v_gene: TRBV7-9; CDR3aa: CASSGTGLPGYGYTF
j_gene: TRBJ2-1; v_gene: TRBV4-1; CDR3aa: CASSPTGSGYNEQFF
j_gene: TRBJ2-2; v_gene: TRBV5-6; CDR3aa: CASSKDRGNGGELFF
j_gene: TRBJ2-6; v_gene: TRBV21-1; CDR3aa: CASSSRDASNAPLSSGANVLTF
j_gene: TRBJ2-3; v_gene: TRBV5-4; CDR3aa: CASSLYRSGTDTQYF
j_gene: TRBJ2-5; v_gene: TRBV11-2; CDR3aa: CASSTRIGTAGETQYF
j_gene: TRBJ1-5; v_gene: TRBV7-2; CDR3aa: CASSGDRANQPQHF
j_gene: TRBJ2-3; v_gene: TRBV24-1; CDR3aa: CATSDAASDTQYF
j_gene: TRBJ1-6; v_gene: TRBV12-3/TRBV12-4; CDR3aa: CASSPRLGGAVGSPLHF
j_gene: TRBJ1-1; v_gene: TRBV6-2/TRBV6-3; CDR3aa: CASSASGSDTEAFF
j_gene: TRBJ1-6; v_gene: TRBV3-1; CDR3aa: CASSQDRYSPLHF
j_gene: TRBJ1-2; v_gene: TRBV4-3; CDR3aa: CASSQVGRGHGYTF
j_gene: TRBJ2-5; v_gene: TRBV4-2; CDR3aa: CASSQGFGGETQYF
j_gene: TRBJ2-1; v_gene: TRBV20-1; CDR3aa: CSARLAGTFAEQFF
j_gene: TRBJ2-1; v_gene: TRBV29-1; CDR3aa: CSVVKRGGHRGNEQFF
j_gene: TRBJ2-3; v_gene: TRBV28; CDR3aa: CASSLSHPPDTQYF
j_gene: TRBJ2-2; v_gene: TRBV6-6; CDR3aa: CASTPPRRENTGELFF
j_gene: TRBJ2-1; v_gene: TRBV10-3; CDR3aa: CAIGRGQTWFF
j_gene: TRBJ2-5; v_gene: TRBV6-2/TRBV6-3; CDR3aa: CASSYSGTSGTQYF
j_gene: TRBJ2-5; v_gene: TRBV12-3/TRBV12-4; CDR3aa: CASSKAGGETQYF
j_gene: TRBJ1-1; v_gene: TRBV5-6; CDR3aa: CASSFSNTEAFF
j_gene: TRBJ2-2; v_gene: TRBV4-3; CDR3aa: CASEGYNTGELFF